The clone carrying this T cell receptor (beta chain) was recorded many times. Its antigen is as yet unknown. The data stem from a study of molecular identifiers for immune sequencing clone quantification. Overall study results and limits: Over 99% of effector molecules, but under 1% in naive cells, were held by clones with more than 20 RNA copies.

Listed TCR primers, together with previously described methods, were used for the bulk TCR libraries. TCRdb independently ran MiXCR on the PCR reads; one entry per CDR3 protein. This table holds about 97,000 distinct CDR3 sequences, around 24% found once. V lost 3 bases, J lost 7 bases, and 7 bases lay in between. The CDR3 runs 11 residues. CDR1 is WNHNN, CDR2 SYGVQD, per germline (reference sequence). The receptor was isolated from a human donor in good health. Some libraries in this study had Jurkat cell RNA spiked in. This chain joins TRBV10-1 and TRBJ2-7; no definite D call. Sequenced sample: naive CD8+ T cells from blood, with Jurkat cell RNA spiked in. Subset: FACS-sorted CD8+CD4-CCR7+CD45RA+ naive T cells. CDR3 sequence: CASSDSLEQYF. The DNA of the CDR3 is TGCGCCAGCAGTGACTCTCTTGAGCAGTACTTC.